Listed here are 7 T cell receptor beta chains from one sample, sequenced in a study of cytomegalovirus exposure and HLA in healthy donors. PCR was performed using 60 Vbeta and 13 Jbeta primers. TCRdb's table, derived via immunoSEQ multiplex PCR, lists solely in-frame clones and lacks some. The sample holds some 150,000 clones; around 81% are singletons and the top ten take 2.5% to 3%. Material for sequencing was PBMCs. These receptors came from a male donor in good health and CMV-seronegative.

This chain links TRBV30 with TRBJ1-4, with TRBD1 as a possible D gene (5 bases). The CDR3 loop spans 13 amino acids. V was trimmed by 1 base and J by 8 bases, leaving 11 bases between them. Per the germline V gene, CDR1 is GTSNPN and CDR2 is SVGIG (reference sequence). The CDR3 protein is CAWSAGRLEKLFF. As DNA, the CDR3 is TGTGCCTGGAGTGCAGGGAGGCTCGAAAAACTGTTTTTT.

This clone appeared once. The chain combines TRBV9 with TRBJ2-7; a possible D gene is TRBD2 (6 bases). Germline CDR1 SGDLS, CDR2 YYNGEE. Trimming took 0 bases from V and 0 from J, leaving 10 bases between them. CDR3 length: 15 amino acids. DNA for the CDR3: TGTGCCAGCAGCGTAGGTCTAGCGCTCTCCTACGAGCAGTACTTC. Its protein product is CASSVGLALSYEQYF.

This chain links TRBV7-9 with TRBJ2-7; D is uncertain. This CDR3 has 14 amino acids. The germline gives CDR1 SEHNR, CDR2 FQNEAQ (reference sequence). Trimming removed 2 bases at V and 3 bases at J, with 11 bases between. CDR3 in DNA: TGTGCCAGCAGCTTAATTCAGGTCGACTACGAGCAGTACTTC. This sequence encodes CASSLIQVDYEQYF.

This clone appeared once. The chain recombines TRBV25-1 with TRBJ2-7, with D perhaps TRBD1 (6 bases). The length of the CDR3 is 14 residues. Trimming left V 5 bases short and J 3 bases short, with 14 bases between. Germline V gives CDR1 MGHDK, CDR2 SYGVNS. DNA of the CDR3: TGTGCCAGCAGTCTGGCAGGGACACACTACGAGCAGTACTTC. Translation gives CASSLAGTHYEQYF.

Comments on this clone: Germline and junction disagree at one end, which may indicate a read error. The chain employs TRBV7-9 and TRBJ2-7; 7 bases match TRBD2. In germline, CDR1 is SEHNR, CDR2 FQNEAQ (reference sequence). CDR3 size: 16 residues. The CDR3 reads CSSSLRGAGISYEQYF. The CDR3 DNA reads TGTTCCAGCAGCTTAAGGGGAGCGGGGATCTCCTACGAGCAGTACTTC.

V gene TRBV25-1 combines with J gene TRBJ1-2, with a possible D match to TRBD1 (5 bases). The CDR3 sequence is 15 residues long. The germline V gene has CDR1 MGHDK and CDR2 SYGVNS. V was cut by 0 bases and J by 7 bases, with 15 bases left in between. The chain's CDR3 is CASSEYSKLGGGYTF. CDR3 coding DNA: TGTGCCAGCAGTGAATATTCCAAATTGGGGGGTGGCTACACCTTC.

As DNA, the CDR3 is TGCGCCAGCAGCTTGGACGTAGCCACTGAAGCTTTCTTT. This gives the protein CASSLDVATEAFF. The chain combines TRBV5-1 with TRBJ1-1, with D unclear. Germline V CDR1 and CDR2: SGHRS, YFSETQ. V dropped 0 bases and J dropped 4 bases, with 7 bases sitting between them. This CDR3 region has 13 residues.